What follows describes a single T cell receptor (beta chain). Its matching antigen is unknown. These data originate in a study of cytomegalovirus exposure and HLA in healthy donors. Regarding the study as a whole: As was reported, the classifier diagnosed cytomegalovirus status with high specificity and sensitivity. The authors later linked a missense DCLRE1C variant to TCR beta V- and J-gene trimming.

Amplification used 60 Vbeta primers and 13 Jbeta primers. Profiled with immunoSEQ multiplex PCR; TCRdb holds only in-frame clones, not every one. This sample's clone table lists 40,000 or so clones. The ends lost 0 bases at V and 0 bases at J; junction bases unmatched: 12. CDR3 length: 19 residues. In germline, CDR1 is SGHRS, CDR2 YFSETQ. The receptor comes from a male donor in good health and CMV-seronegative. The rearrangement links TRBV5-1 to TRBJ2-3; 8 positions match TRBD2. Specimen: PBMCs. Written as DNA, the CDR3 is TGCGCCAGCAGCTTGGTGGGAAACGGGGGGGCACCTAGCACAGATACGCAGTATTTT. Residues: CASSLVGNGGAPSTDTQYF.